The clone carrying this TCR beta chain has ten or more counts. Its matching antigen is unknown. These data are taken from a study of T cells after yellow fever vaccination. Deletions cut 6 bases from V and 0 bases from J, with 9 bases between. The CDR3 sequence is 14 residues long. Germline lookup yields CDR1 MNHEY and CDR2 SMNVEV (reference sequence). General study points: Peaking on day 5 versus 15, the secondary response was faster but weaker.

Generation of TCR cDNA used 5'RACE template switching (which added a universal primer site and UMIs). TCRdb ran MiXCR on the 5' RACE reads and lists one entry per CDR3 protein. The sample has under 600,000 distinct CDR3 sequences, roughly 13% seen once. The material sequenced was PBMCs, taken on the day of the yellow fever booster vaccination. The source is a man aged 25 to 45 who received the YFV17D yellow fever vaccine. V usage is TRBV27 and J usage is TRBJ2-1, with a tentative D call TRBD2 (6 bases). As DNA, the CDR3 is TGTGCCAGCAGCCGGGGGAGCTCCTACAATGAGCAGTTCTTC. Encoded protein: CASSRGSSYNEQFF.